This T cell receptor beta chain comes out of a study of blood T cell repertoires in COVID-19. The overall study: From T cells, B-cell-depleted T cells, or PBMCs came the material, which was cDNA or gDNA.

V lost 5 bases to trimming and J lost 5 bases, with 18 bases between them. Per germline, CDR1 KGHDR and CDR2 SFDVKD. The CDR3 loop spans 16 amino acids. The authors' processing: Reference gene primer amplification in the assay estimated nucleated cell counts. The repertoire was sequenced with immunoSEQ multiplex PCR; TCRdb's copy has only in-frame clones and lacks some. The V and J calls and clone size are taken from that table; D and trimming were inferred from the DNA. This sample has some 230,000 clones; more than 85% occur once, and the top ten carry 10%. The genes are TRBV24-1 and TRBJ1-5; possibly TRBD1 for D (5 bases). The sample taken for sequencing was peripheral blood. This receptor was taken from a woman in her forties or fifties with COVID-19, enrolled during active disease. The CDR3 protein is CATSGEGARWDQPQHF. The CDR3 DNA reads TGTGCCACCAGTGGAGAAGGGGCAAGGTGGGATCAGCCCCAGCATTTT.